These 14 T cell receptor beta chains originate from one sample sequenced in a study of blood T cell repertoires in COVID-19. Using immunoSEQ multiplex PCR, the repertoire was profiled, and TCRdb retains in-frame clones only, with some absent. This sample has 300,000 to 400,000 clones, with around 87% found just once. Material: peripheral blood. Receptors were obtained from a woman aged 55-70 years with COVID-19, enrolled during active disease.

The chain joins TRBV2 to TRBJ1-4, with a possible D match to TRBD1 (5 bases). Germline V gene data show CDR1 as SNHLY and CDR2 as FYNNEI. The CDR3 sequence is 14 residues long. Trimming left V 7 bases short and J 2 bases short, with 11 bases between. CDR3 bases: TGTGCCAGCAATCCGGAGGGGACTAATGAAAAACTGTTTTTT. Protein sequence: CASNPEGTNEKLFF.

V is TRBV11-3 and J is TRBJ2-3, with 11 positions matching TRBD2. Germline CDR1 and CDR2: SGHNT and YENEEA. This CDR3 has 14 amino acids. V lost 4 bases and J lost 7; bases outside the gene matches: 4. The DNA for the CDR3 is TGTGCCAGCAGCTCAGGACTAGCGGGCTATACGCAGTATTTT. Residues: CASSSGLAGYTQYF.

The CDR3 here is CASSFGTDATNEKLFF. CDR3 coding DNA: TGCGCCAGCAGCTTCGGGACAGATGCAACTAATGAAAAACTGTTTTTT. This rearrangement joins TRBV5-1 to TRBJ1-4, with 7 bases matching TRBD1. CDR1 SGHRS and CDR2 YFSETQ come from the germline V gene. The CDR3 consists of 16 residues. After removal of 2 bases from V and 0 bases from J, the junction contained 4 bases not matched to a gene.

The chain joins TRBV19 to TRBJ1-5; the D gene is possibly TRBD1 (5 bases). Germline CDR1 and CDR2: LNHDA and SQIVND (reference sequence). This CDR3 has 15 residues. V was pared by 6 bases and J by 0 bases, with 12 bases between. CDR3 in DNA: TGTGCCAGTAGAACGACAGATTATAGCAATCAGCCCCAGCATTTT. Its protein is CASRTTDYSNQPQHF.

This rearrangement joins TRBV5-1 to TRBJ2-7, with a possible D match to TRBD2 (6 bases). The CDR3 contains 13 residues. With 3 bases removed from V and 5 bases from J, the gap between germline ends came to 12 bases. Per germline, CDR1 SGHRS and CDR2 YFSETQ. The CDR3 DNA sequence: TGCGCCAGCAGCTCCCCGGACTATAACGAGCAGTACTTC. It encodes CASSSPDYNEQYF.

The J gene is TRBJ1-6, the V gene TRBV7-8; D not resolved. The CDR3 consists of 17 residues. V was clipped by 5 bases and J by 7 bases, with 21 bases between them. Per the germline V gene, CDR1 is SGHVS and CDR2 is FQNEAQ. The CDR3 coding sequence is TGTGCCAGCAGCCGAGGGTCGGCTGTGGAGAGGAATTCACCCCTCCACTTT. Protein: CASSRGSAVERNSPLHF.

J is TRBJ2-5 and V is TRBV5-8, with 7 bases matching TRBD1. CDR1 is SGHTS and CDR2 is YDEGEE in the germline V gene. The CDR3 spans 15 residues. V was clipped by 4 bases and J by 2 bases; unmatched bases: 8. The DNA for the CDR3 is TGTGCCAGCAGCCCCTCGGGGACAGCGCAAGAGACCCAGTACTTC. Translation gives CASSPSGTAQETQYF.

This chain connects TRBV21-1 to TRBJ1-2. TRBV21-1 is a listed pseudogene. This CDR3 contains 8 residues. CDR3 DNA sequence: TGTGCCAGCAGCAAAGCTCTCTTC. As protein: CASSKALF.

For the CDR3, the DNA is TGTGCCAGCAGCCAAAATACAGGCACAGATACGCAGTATTTT. Its protein is CASSQNTGTDTQYF. V and J are TRBV3-1 (or the pseudogene TRBV3-2) and TRBJ2-3; D gene ambiguous. CDR1 and CDR2 from the germline V gene are LGHDT and YNNKEL (reference sequence). The CDR3 totals 14 residues. The V end was cut by 2 bases, the J end by 1 base, with 7 bases between.

This chain joins TRBV10-3 and TRBJ1-1; no definite D call. The CDR3 sequence is 11 residues long. V lost 10 bases and J lost 4, with 10 bases in between. Germline V gives CDR1 ENHRY, CDR2 SYGVKD. CDR3 nucleotide sequence: TGTGCCACCCGGGATAGCACTGAAGCTTTCTTT. It codes for CATRDSTEAFF.

V gene TRBV10-3 combines with J gene TRBJ2-3; 9 nucleotides agree with TRBD2. From germline, CDR1 is ENHRY and CDR2 SYGVKD. J was trimmed by 0 bases and V by 8 bases; bases with no gene match: 3. The CDR3 sequence is 14 residues long. The DNA for the CDR3 is TGTGCCATCGCGGGACTAGCTAGCACAGATACGCAGTATTTT. This gives the protein CAIAGLASTDTQYF.

The V call is TRBV19, the J call TRBJ1-6, with D possibly being TRBD1 (5 bases). This CDR3 is 15 amino acids long. The germline V gene encodes CDR1 LNHDA and CDR2 SQIVND (reference sequence). Trimming left V 7 bases short and J 6 bases short, with 16 bases between. The CDR3 sequence: CASTQRGKSNSPLHF. In DNA, the CDR3 is TGTGCCAGTACTCAGCGGGGGAAGAGTAATTCACCCCTCCACTTT.

The gene calls are TRBV7-2 and TRBJ2-1; 9 positions agree with TRBD2. The CDR3 length is 17 residues. Germline V gene lookup returns CDR1 SGHTA and CDR2 FQGNSA. V dropped 4 bases and J dropped 3; count of bases not matched to a gene: 10. CDR3 sequence reads: CASSSDSGGSYYNEQFF. CDR3 DNA sequence: TGTGCCAGCAGCTCCGACAGCGGGGGGTCGTACTACAATGAGCAGTTCTTC.

This rearrangement joins TRBV10-2 to TRBJ1-5, with 12 bases identical to TRBD1. Germline loops: CDR1 WSHSY, CDR2 SAAADI. Trimming took 4 bases from V and 2 from J; bases not matched to a gene: 6. The CDR3 loop spans 17 amino acids. The chain's CDR3 is CASSAGTGGYGNQPQHF. CDR3 DNA: TGCGCCAGCAGTGCCGGGACAGGGGGCTATGGCAATCAGCCCCAGCATTTT.